Following are 24 T cell receptor beta chains from one sample sequenced in a study of blood T cell repertoires in COVID-19. Profiled with immunoSEQ multiplex PCR; TCRdb holds only in-frame clones, not every one. The data contain some 49,000 clones, approximately 95% of them singletons. Sequences were obtained from peripheral blood. The receptors come from a man between 60 and 70 years old with COVID-19, enrolled during active disease.

J is TRBJ1-6 and V is TRBV19, with D hard to call. Trimming stripped 4 bases from V and 4 bases from J, with 8 bases between. From germline, CDR1 is LNHDA and CDR2 SQIVND (reference sequence). CDR3 length equals 14 residues. The CDR3 nucleotides are TGTGCCAGTAGTACGGCGGGTTATAATTCACCCCTCCACTTT. It specifies CASSTAGYNSPLHF.

The chain uses TRBV18 and TRBJ2-7; D might be TRBD1 (6 bases). Germline CDR1 and CDR2: KGHSH and LQKENI. The V gene lost 3 bases and the J gene lost 5 bases, with 11 bases spanning the gap. The CDR3 is 13 amino acids. The CDR3 DNA follows: TGTGCCAGCTCACCGCCAGGGGTCCACGAGCAGTACTTC. Translating it yields CASSPPGVHEQYF.

The chain links TRBV6-1 to TRBJ1-2; a possible D gene is TRBD1 (5 bases). Germline-derived CDR1 and CDR2 are MNHNS and SASEGT. V lost 0 bases, J lost 8 bases, and 13 bases lay in between. CDR3 length equals 14 residues. The CDR3 loop is CASSEAGRVIGYTF. The CDR3 region has the DNA TGTGCCAGCAGTGAAGCCGGCAGGGTAATCGGCTACACCTTC.

The chain is built from TRBV19 and TRBJ2-5, with D hard to call. V was shortened by 6 bases and J by 2 bases, with 10 bases between the two germline ends. This CDR3 region has 13 residues. Germline V gene sequence: CDR1 LNHDA, CDR2 SQIVND (reference sequence). In DNA form, the CDR3 reads TGTGCCAGTAGGCGCGTTGGTCAAGAGACCCAGTACTTC. Translation gives CASRRVGQETQYF. Full variable domain (rest looked up from reference TRBV19 and TRBJ2-5): DGGITQSPKYLFRKEGQNVTLSCEQNLNHDAMYWYRQDPGQGLRLIYYSQIVNDFQKGDIAEGYSVSREKKESFPLTVTSAQKNPTAFYLCASRRVGQETQYFGPGTRLLVL.

This clone was detected a few times. Here the CDR3 reads CASSPTTVPTGNTIYF. CDR3 nucleotide sequence: TGTGCCAGCAGCCCCACGACAGTTCCGACTGGAAACACCATATATTTT. The rearrangement links TRBV9 to TRBJ1-3; possible D gene TRBD1, 5 bases. Germline CDR1 and CDR2: SGDLS and YYNGEE. The CDR3 is 16 amino acids. Trimming cost V 4 bases and J 2 bases, with 16 bases left between them.

V usage is TRBV18 and J usage is TRBJ2-7; D remains unclear. Per germline, CDR1 KGHSH and CDR2 LQKENI. The CDR3 contains 13 residues. The V gene lost 3 bases and the J gene lost 0 bases, with 6 bases spanning the gap. CDR3 coding DNA: TGTGCCAGCTCACCCGGTTTCTCCTACGAGCAGTACTTC. Translated: CASSPGFSYEQYF.

This chain connects TRBV19 to TRBJ1-5; 10 bases match TRBD1. Germline V gene sequence: CDR1 LNHDA, CDR2 SQIVND (reference sequence). The V segment lost 4 bases and the J segment 1 base; nucleotides outside the gene matches: 7. The CDR3 is made up of 17 amino acids. The CDR3 region is CASSTGTGVTSNQPQHF. DNA of the CDR3: TGTGCCAGTAGTACCGGGACAGGGGTTACGAGCAATCAGCCCCAGCATTTT.

CDR3 amino acids: CASSIPGQGKDEQYF. In nucleotides, the CDR3 is TGTGCCAGTAGTATACCGGGACAGGGGAAGGACGAGCAGTACTTC. V usage is TRBV19 and J usage is TRBJ2-7; 10 bases match TRBD1. Germline CDR1 LNHDA, CDR2 SQIVND (reference sequence). Germline trimming cut 2 bases from V and 5 bases from J; bases unmatched to any gene: 6. The CDR3 consists of 15 residues.

J is TRBJ2-7 and V is TRBV4-3; 8 nucleotides agree with TRBD1. CDR1 and CDR2 from the germline V gene are LGHNA and YSLEER. The CDR3 consists of 17 residues. Trimming cost V 1 base and J 3 bases; bases outside gene matches: 11. The CDR3 DNA reads as TGCGCCAGCAGCCAAGGGGTCTTACTAGGACAGGGCTACGAGCAGTACTTC. It yields the protein CASSQGVLLGQGYEQYF.

This clone occurred once. The chain couples TRBV9 to TRBJ1-3; D uncertain. This CDR3 is 15 amino acids long. Deletions cut 0 bases from V and 0 bases from J, with 7 bases between. Germline CDR1 and CDR2: SGDLS and YYNGEE. The CDR3 nucleotides read TGTGCCAGCAGCGTAGGAACTGCCTCTGGAAACACCATATATTTT. It yields the protein CASSVGTASGNTIYF.

The chain couples TRBV24-1 to TRBJ2-1; 7 bases line up with TRBD1. The CDR3 sequence is 15 residues long. Trimming at V came to 3 bases and at J to 9 bases, leaving 10 bases not matched to a gene. Germline values: CDR1 KGHDR, CDR2 SFDVKD. The CDR3 loop is CATSDPTGASTEQFF. The CDR3 nucleotides read TGTGCCACCAGTGATCCAACAGGGGCAAGTACTGAGCAGTTCTTC.

This clone was recorded once. The J gene is TRBJ2-3, the V gene TRBV6-6; no clear D gene. Germline values: CDR1 MNHNY, CDR2 SVGAGI (reference sequence). The V and J ends lost 8 bases and 2 bases respectively, with 8 bases between them. The CDR3 consists of 12 residues. The CDR3 DNA is TGTGCCAGCTGCGGATTCACAGATACGCAGTATTTT. Protein sequence: CASCGFTDTQYF.

The V gene is TRBV5-1, the J gene TRBJ2-2; 9 nucleotides align to TRBD1. Germline trimming cut 3 bases from V and 10 bases from J; bases unmatched to any gene: 4. The CDR3 loop spans 13 amino acids. Germline loops: CDR1 SGHRS, CDR2 YFSETQ. Written as DNA, the CDR3 is TGCGCCAGCAGCTCGGGACAGGGTCAGGAGCTGTTTTTT. Its protein is CASSSGQGQELFF.

The chain recombines TRBV7-9 with TRBJ1-1; D gene unclear. Trimming cost V 2 bases and J 1 base, with 8 bases left between them. Germline values: CDR1 SEHNR, CDR2 FQNEAQ (reference sequence). The CDR3 runs 14 residues. This CDR3 reads CASSLSGRNTEAFF. The CDR3 nucleotides read TGTGCCAGCAGCTTATCGGGGAGGAACACTGAAGCTTTCTTT.

For the CDR3, the DNA is TGTGCCAGCAGTCCGACTAGCGGGCTTTACGAGCAGTACTTC. Its protein is CASSPTSGLYEQYF. The chain is built from TRBV7-2 and TRBJ2-7; 10 nucleotides match TRBD2. Germline CDR1 SGHTA, CDR2 FQGNSA. The CDR3 has 14 amino acids. V was clipped by 6 bases and J by 4 bases; unmatched bases: 6.

This clone has more than one count but fewer than ten. This sequence joins TRBV27 and TRBJ2-7; 7 positions match TRBD1. CDR1 and CDR2 from the germline V gene are MNHEY and SMNVEV (reference sequence). The trim removed 8 bases at V and 2 bases at J, leaving 9 bases unmatched. CDR3 length equals 14 residues. The CDR3 reads CASHRGQPPYEQYF. DNA of the CDR3: TGTGCCAGCCACAGGGGTCAGCCCCCCTACGAGCAGTACTTC.

The chain has TRBV28 and TRBJ2-2, with 7 bases lining up with TRBD2. The CDR3 totals 15 residues. Germline CDR1 MDHEN, CDR2 SYDVKM. V lost 3 bases, J lost 3 bases, and 4 bases stayed unmatched. The CDR3 is CASSLAGVDTGELFF. DNA of the CDR3: TGTGCCAGCAGTTTGGCGGGGGTTGACACCGGGGAGCTGTTTTTT.

The chain couples TRBV21-1 to TRBJ1-1; the table's D call TRBD1 went unverified against the DNA. TRBV21-1 is classified as a pseudogene. The CDR3 has 22 amino acids. Written as DNA, the CDR3 is TGTGCCAGCAGCTCTCTAGGGCGACAGGGGATACCCCCCTTGATCCCGAACACTGAAGCTTTCTTT. Translating it yields CASSSLGRQGIPPLIPNTEAFF.

This chain uses TRBV27 with TRBJ1-3; the D is unclear. Trimming removed 4 bases from V and 2 bases from J, with 9 bases in between. Looked up from germline, CDR1 is MNHEY and CDR2 is SMNVEV (reference sequence). The length of the CDR3 is 14 residues. The CDR3 DNA reads TGTGCCAGCAGTTCGGGGAGTCCTGGAAACACCATATATTTT. It yields the protein CASSSGSPGNTIYF.

The chain is built from TRBV4-2 and TRBJ2-2; D ambiguous. This CDR3 has 15 amino acids. Between the trimmed V and J ends, which lost 2 bases and 6 bases, there was a span of 13 bases. Germline V gives CDR1 LGHNA, CDR2 YNFKEQ. CDR3 bases: TGTGCCAGCAGCCAACCGCTAGGTCCCCCCGGGGAGCTGTTTTTT. The encoded protein is CASSQPLGPPGELFF.

This chain connects TRBV19 to TRBJ2-7; D possibly corresponds to TRBD2 (5 bases). This CDR3 region has 13 residues. Germline CDR1 and CDR2: LNHDA and SQIVND (reference sequence). V lost 5 bases and J 3 bases, leaving 11 bases between the germline ends. CDR3 DNA sequence: TGTGCCAGTAGTTCCGGGATACGCTACGAGCAGTACTTC. Its translation is CASSSGIRYEQYF. The full variable domain, its missing parts supplied by reference TRBV19 and TRBJ2-7, is DGGITQSPKYLFRKEGQNVTLSCEQNLNHDAMYWYRQDPGQGLRLIYYSQIVNDFQKGDIAEGYSVSREKKESFPLTVTSAQKNPTAFYLCASSSGIRYEQYFGPGTRLTVT.

V usage is TRBV6-2 or TRBV6-3 and J usage is TRBJ1-2, with D uncertain. Trimming shortened V by 3 bases and J by 6 bases, and 11 bases separated the two germline ends. Germline assignment: CDR1 MNHEY and CDR2 SVGEGT. The CDR3 is made up of 13 amino acids. In DNA form, the CDR3 reads TGTGCCAGCAGTTATTCAGGCTCCCATGGCTACACCTTC. Protein product: CASSYSGSHGYTF.

The chain carries TRBV9 and TRBJ2-3; 7 nucleotides line up with TRBD2. The CDR3 extends over 14 amino acids. Germline V gene lookup returns CDR1 SGDLS and CDR2 YYNGEE. The J segment lost 6 bases and the V segment lost 3 bases, leaving 7 bases of the junction unmatched. The CDR3 is CASSGAGPHDTQYF. For the CDR3, the DNA is TGTGCCAGCAGCGGAGCGGGACCTCACGATACGCAGTATTTT.

The chain carries TRBV11-2 and TRBJ2-5; possibly TRBD1 for D (6 bases). Per the germline V gene, CDR1 is SGHAT and CDR2 is FQNNGV. Between the trimmed V and J ends, which lost 5 bases and 5 bases, there was a span of 18 bases. The CDR3 covers 15 residues. The CDR3 DNA reads as TGTGCCAGCAGCCAGAACGCAGGGGAAGGGGAGACCCAGTACTTC. Its protein is CASSQNAGEGETQYF.